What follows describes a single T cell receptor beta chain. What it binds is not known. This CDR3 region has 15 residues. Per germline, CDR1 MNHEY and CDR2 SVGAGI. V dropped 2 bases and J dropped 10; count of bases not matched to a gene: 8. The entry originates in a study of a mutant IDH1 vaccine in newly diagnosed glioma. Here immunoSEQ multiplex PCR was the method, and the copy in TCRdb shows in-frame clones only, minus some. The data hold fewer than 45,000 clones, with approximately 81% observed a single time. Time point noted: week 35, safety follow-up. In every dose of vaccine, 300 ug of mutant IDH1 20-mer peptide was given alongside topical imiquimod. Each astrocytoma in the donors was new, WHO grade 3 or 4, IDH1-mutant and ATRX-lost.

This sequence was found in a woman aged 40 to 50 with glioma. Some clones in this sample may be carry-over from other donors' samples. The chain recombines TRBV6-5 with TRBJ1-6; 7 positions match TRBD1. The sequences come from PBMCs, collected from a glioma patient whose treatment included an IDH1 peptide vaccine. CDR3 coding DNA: TGTGCCAGCAGTTACGGTCCAGGGGGTGGGTCACCCCTCCACTTT. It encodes CASSYGPGGGSPLHF.